The 2 T cell receptor beta chains presented below share a single source sample, sequenced in a study of blood T cell repertoires in COVID-19. Assay: immunoSEQ multiplex PCR; the TCRdb copy retains only in-frame clones and omits some. The table records fewer than 600,000 clones, roughly 90% of them present only once. Sequencing was done on a sample of PBMCs or T cells enriched from blood (not recorded which). These receptors were taken from a woman in her thirties or forties who had recovered from COVID-19.

The CDR3 coding sequence is TGTGCTAGTGGTTTGGTACGTGGTTCGGGGGGCTATGGAGATACGCAGTATTTT. Protein product: CASGLVRGSGGYGDTQYF. The gene calls are TRBV12-5 and TRBJ2-3; D is possibly TRBD2 (7 bases). Germline loops: CDR1 LGHNT, CDR2 FRNRAP. Trimming took off 0 bases at V and 5 bases at J, with 21 bases between the two ends. CDR3 length: 18 residues.

The chain recombines TRBV4-1 with TRBJ1-4; D is undetermined. The germline V gene encodes CDR1 MGHRA and CDR2 YSYEKL. Trimming pared 1 base from V and 0 bases from J, leaving 9 bases between. The CDR3 runs to 16 residues. CDR3 nucleotide sequence: TGCGCCAGCAGCCAAGCGGCGGGAACAACTAATGAAAAACTGTTTTTT. Its protein product is CASSQAAGTTNEKLFF.